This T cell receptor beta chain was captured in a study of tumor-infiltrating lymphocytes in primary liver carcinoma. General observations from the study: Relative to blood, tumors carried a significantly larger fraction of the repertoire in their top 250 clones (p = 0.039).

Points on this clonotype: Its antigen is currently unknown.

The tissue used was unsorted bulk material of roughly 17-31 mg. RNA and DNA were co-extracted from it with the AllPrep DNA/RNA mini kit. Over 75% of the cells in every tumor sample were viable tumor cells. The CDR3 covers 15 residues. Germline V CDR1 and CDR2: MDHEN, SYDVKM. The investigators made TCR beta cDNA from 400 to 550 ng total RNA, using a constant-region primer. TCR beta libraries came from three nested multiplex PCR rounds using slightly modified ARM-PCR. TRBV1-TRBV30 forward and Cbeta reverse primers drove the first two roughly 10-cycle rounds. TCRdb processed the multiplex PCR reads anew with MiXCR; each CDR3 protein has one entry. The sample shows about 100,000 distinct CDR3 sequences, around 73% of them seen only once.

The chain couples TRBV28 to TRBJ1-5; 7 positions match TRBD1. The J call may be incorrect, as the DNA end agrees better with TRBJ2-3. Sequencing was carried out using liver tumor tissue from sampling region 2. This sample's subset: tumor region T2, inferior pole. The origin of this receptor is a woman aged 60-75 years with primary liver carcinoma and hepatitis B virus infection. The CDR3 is CASSLQGRVNQPQYF. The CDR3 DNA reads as TGTGCCAGCAGTCTACAGGGGCGGGTAAATCAGCCCCAGTATTTT.